These 23 T cell receptor beta chains were sequenced from one sample in a study of shared clonotypes between healthy human individuals. Libraries were prepared by immunoSEQ multiplex PCR; TCRdb keeps only in-frame clonotypes and omits some of them. The data show 2 million to 2.5 million clones, approximately 96% seen once. The sequenced sample consisted of naive CD4+ T cells sorted from blood. Noted subset: CD45RA+ positively selected. These receptors were obtained from a man aged 18 to 29 in good health.

This chain connects TRBV29-1 to TRBJ2-3; D unresolved. Germline V lookup: CDR1 SQVTM, CDR2 ANQGSEA. V was cut by 5 bases and J by 1 base, with 7 bases left in between. The CDR3 contains 12 residues. The CDR3 region is CSVLPGTDTQYF. The CDR3 DNA sequence: TGCAGCGTTCTTCCGGGCACAGATACGCAGTATTTT.

V usage is TRBV18 and J usage is TRBJ2-7; no reliable D call. V dropped 1 base and J dropped 5 bases, with 9 bases sitting between them. CDR1 is KGHSH and CDR2 is LQKENI in the germline V gene. This CDR3 has 13 amino acids. CDR3 region: CASSPRQPNEQYF. CDR3 bases: TGTGCCAGCTCACCACGGCAGCCCAACGAGCAGTACTTC. Based on the CDR3 plus reference TRBV18 and TRBJ2-7, the full variable domain is NAGVMQNPRHLVRRRGQEARLRCSPMKGHSHVYWYRQLPEEGLKFMVYLQKENIIDESGMPKERFSAEFPKEGPSILRIQQVVRGDSAAYFCASSPRQPNEQYFGPGTRLTVT.

This clone appeared once. This sequence joins TRBV30 and TRBJ2-7; D may be TRBD2 (5 bases). The CDR3 has 12 amino acids. CDR1 and CDR2 from the germline V gene are GTSNPN and SVGIG (reference sequence). V was clipped by 2 bases and J by 2 bases, with 7 bases between them. The CDR3 coding sequence is TGTGCCTGGAGTCGGGAAACCTACGAGCAGTACTTC. Translating it yields CAWSRETYEQYF.

This sequence joins TRBV7-2 and TRBJ1-2, with 9 bases aligning to TRBD1. Germline values: CDR1 SGHTA, CDR2 FQGNSA. The CDR3 loop spans 14 amino acids. V was pared by 6 bases and J by 0 bases, with 2 bases of the junction left unmatched. CDR3: CASRGTGSNYGYTF. The CDR3 region has the DNA TGTGCCAGCAGGGGGACAGGGTCTAACTATGGCTACACCTTC.

The chain combines TRBV5-4 with TRBJ1-6; D may be TRBD1 (6 bases). CDR1 is SGHNT, CDR2 YYREEE, per germline (reference sequence). V was trimmed by 5 bases and J by 4 bases, leaving 13 bases between them. The CDR3 contains 15 residues. CDR3 sequence: CASSIPGVYNSPLHF. The CDR3 nucleotides are TGTGCCAGCAGTATCCCAGGGGTTTATAATTCACCCCTCCACTTT.

The chain is built from TRBV2 and TRBJ1-2, with TRBD1 as a possible D gene (6 bases). The ends were cut back, 5 bases at V and 6 bases at J, with 16 bases in the middle. CDR1 is SNHLY and CDR2 is FYNNEI in the germline V gene. The CDR3 is made up of 14 amino acids. CDR3 sequence: CASSTLGRGDGYTF. CDR3 sequence (DNA): TGTGCCAGCAGTACCCTGGGCAGGGGAGATGGCTACACCTTC.

The chain is built from TRBV28 and TRBJ2-7; no clear D. Germline V gene data show CDR1 as MDHEN and CDR2 as SYDVKM. V dropped 4 bases and J dropped 2 bases, with 12 bases sitting between them. CDR3 length: 14 residues. In DNA form, the CDR3 reads TGTGCCAGCAGTTCACACACGGCGGCCTACGAGCAGTACTTC. Encoded protein: CASSSHTAAYEQYF.

This clone was seen just once. The chain recombines TRBV6-4 with TRBJ1-5; D unclear. CDR3 length equals 13 residues. The V end lost 5 bases, the J end lost 3 bases, and 8 bases lay between the germline ends. CDR1 and CDR2 (germline): MRHNA, SNTAGT. The CDR3 DNA is TGTGCCAGCAGTCGGGGAGACAATCAGCCCCAGCATTTT. Translated, it gives CASSRGDNQPQHF.

Worth noting for this clone: Other DNA variants within this sample encode the same CDR3. The V and J genes are TRBV4-1 and TRBJ2-5; no firm D call. The CDR3 has 13 amino acids. Germline CDR1 is MGHRA and CDR2 is YSYEKL. Deletions cut 1 base from V and 2 bases from J, with 5 bases between. Here the CDR3 DNA reads TGCGCCAGCAGCCAAGTTATTCAAGAGACCCAGTACTTC. It translates to CASSQVIQETQYF.

With respect to this clone: Other DNA sequences in the sample encode the same CDR3. The V gene is TRBV7-2, the J gene TRBJ2-7, with 8 bases lining up with TRBD1. The CDR3 covers 15 residues. The germline V gene encodes CDR1 SGHTA and CDR2 FQGNSA. V lost 0 bases, J lost 3 bases, and 4 bases stayed unmatched. The DNA for the CDR3 is TGTGCCAGCAGCTTAGCCGGGACAGGAGTCTACGAGCAGTACTTC. Translating gives CASSLAGTGVYEQYF.

This chain links TRBV11-2 with TRBJ2-1; D may match TRBD1 or TRBD2 (6 bases each). CDR1 and CDR2 from the germline V gene are SGHAT and FQNNGV. The length of the CDR3 is 14 residues. The V end lost 5 bases, the J end lost 7 bases, and 15 bases lay between the germline ends. CDR3 in amino acids: CASSPARGRNEQFF. CDR3 nucleotides: TGTGCCAGCAGCCCGGCCCGGGGGCGGAATGAGCAGTTCTTC. Supplemented by reference TRBV11-2 and TRBJ2-1, the full variable domain reads EAGVAQSPRYKIIEKRQSVAFWCNPISGHATLYWYQQILGQGPKLLIQFQNNGVVDDSQLPKDRFSAERLKGVDSTLKIQPAKLEDSAVYLCASSPARGRNEQFFGPGTRLTVL.

The chain recombines TRBV14 with TRBJ2-1; TRBD2 agrees at 12 bases. The germline V gene encodes CDR1 SGHDN and CDR2 FVKESK. The CDR3 covers 18 residues. V was pared by 0 bases and J by 7 bases, with 10 bases of the junction left unmatched. CDR3 DNA sequence: TGTGCCAGCAGCCAAGATCAAACGACTAGCGGGAGTCAGAATGAGCAGTTCTTC. Translated, it gives CASSQDQTTSGSQNEQFF.

The chain recombines TRBV19 with TRBJ1-2; 7 bases match TRBD1. The CDR3 spans 17 residues. Germline V gene data show CDR1 as LNHDA and CDR2 as SQIVND (reference sequence). The V and J ends lost 1 base and 0 bases, in that order; junction bases with no gene match: 8. The CDR3 bases are TGTGCCAGTAGTATAGCCTCCCGAGGACAGGCTAACTATGGCTACACCTTC. Translation gives CASSIASRGQANYGYTF.

The chain links TRBV9 to TRBJ2-5; 8 positions agree with TRBD1. The V segment lost 0 bases and the J segment 4 bases; nucleotides outside the gene matches: 8. The CDR3 extends over 16 amino acids. CDR1 and CDR2 (germline): SGDLS, YYNGEE. This CDR3 reads CASSVVPGGHRETQYF. The CDR3 nucleotides are TGTGCCAGCAGCGTAGTTCCAGGGGGCCATCGAGAGACCCAGTACTTC.

This chain connects TRBV10-3 to TRBJ2-7; D may match TRBD1 or TRBD2 (5 bases each). Trimming took 6 bases from V and 0 from J, leaving 12 bases between them. This CDR3 is built from 14 residues. The germline gives CDR1 ENHRY, CDR2 SYGVKD. The CDR3: CAISPLGTSYEQYF. CDR3 in DNA: TGTGCCATCAGCCCCCTGGGGACCTCCTACGAGCAGTACTTC.

V is TRBV10-2 and J is TRBJ1-2, with TRBD1 matching 7 bases. This CDR3 spans 13 amino acids. The germline CDR1 and CDR2 sequences are WSHSY and SAAADI. V lost 8 bases and J lost 8; bases outside the gene matches: 11. In DNA, the CDR3 is TGCGCCAGCGGATTAGGGGGCGCGGGGGGCTACACCTTC. It translates to CASGLGGAGGYTF.

The V gene is TRBV7-9, the J gene TRBJ1-1; 8 bases match TRBD1. The CDR3 sequence is 15 residues long. CDR1 SEHNR and CDR2 FQNEAQ come from the germline V gene (reference sequence). V trimming: 5 bases; J trimming: 4 bases; junction bases outside the gene matches: 9. The CDR3, as DNA: TGTGCCAGCAGCCCACGACAGGGGTATGCCACTGAAGCTTTCTTT. This encodes CASSPRQGYATEAFF.

This chain links TRBV6-5 with TRBJ1-5; no clear D. The germline V gene encodes CDR1 MNHEY and CDR2 SVGAGI. Deletions cut 6 bases from V and 2 bases from J, with 8 bases between. CDR3 length equals 13 residues. The CDR3 loop is CASSVVGNQPQHF. Written as DNA, the CDR3 is TGTGCCAGCAGCGTCGTGGGCAATCAGCCCCAGCATTTT.

The rearrangement links TRBV10-3 to TRBJ2-3; 8 bases are shared with TRBD2. V was clipped by 8 bases and J by 0 bases; unmatched bases: 7. The germline CDR1 and CDR2 sequences are ENHRY and SYGVKD. This CDR3 has 15 amino acids. In DNA, the CDR3 is TGTGCCATCGCGCTAGCGGGTTCAAGCACAGATACGCAGTATTTT. Its protein is CAIALAGSSTDTQYF.

Only one count was recorded for this clone. This rearrangement joins TRBV5-4 to TRBJ1-2; D gene ambiguous. Germline V gene data show CDR1 as SGHNT and CDR2 as YYREEE (reference sequence). Trimming shortened V by 5 bases and J by 2 bases, and 10 bases separated the two germline ends. The CDR3 runs to 13 residues. The CDR3 loop reads CASRPGRNYGYTF. DNA for the CDR3: TGTGCCAGCAGGCCCGGACGGAACTATGGCTACACCTTC.

This clone showed up just a few times. This chain joins TRBV18 and TRBJ1-2, with D uncertain. Germline V gives CDR1 KGHSH, CDR2 LQKENI. The V and J ends lost 4 bases and 12 bases respectively, with 12 bases between them. CDR3 length: 11 amino acids. The DNA for the CDR3 is TGTGCCAGCTCACATAATGAGGAGAACACCTTC. This translates into CASSHNEENTF.

The gene calls are TRBV19 and TRBJ2-2; D gene unclear. CDR1 is LNHDA and CDR2 is SQIVND in the germline V gene (reference sequence). Trimming pared 5 bases from V and 6 bases from J, leaving 7 bases between. This CDR3 contains 12 residues. CDR3 DNA sequence: TGTGCCAGTAGTTGGGAAGCCGGGGAGCTGTTTTTT. Its protein is CASSWEAGELFF.

V and J are TRBV11-3 and TRBJ2-3; 15 bases map to TRBD2. The CDR3 totals 16 residues. Germline V gene sequence: CDR1 SGHNT, CDR2 YENEEA. The ends lost 6 bases at V and 4 bases at J; junction bases unmatched: 5. CDR3 sequence (DNA): TGTGCCAGCAGTTCACGGACTAGCGGGGGGGCAGATACGCAGTATTTT. Translation gives CASSSRTSGGADTQYF.